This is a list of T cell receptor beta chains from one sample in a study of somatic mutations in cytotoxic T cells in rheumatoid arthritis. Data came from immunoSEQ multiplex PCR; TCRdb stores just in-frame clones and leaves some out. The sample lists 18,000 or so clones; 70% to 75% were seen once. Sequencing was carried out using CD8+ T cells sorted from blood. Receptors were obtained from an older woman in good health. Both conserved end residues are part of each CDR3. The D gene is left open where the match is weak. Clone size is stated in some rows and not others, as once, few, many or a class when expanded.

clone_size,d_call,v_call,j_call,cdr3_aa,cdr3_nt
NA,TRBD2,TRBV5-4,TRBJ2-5,CASQASGEETQYF,TGTGCCAGCCAGGCTAGCGGGGAAGAGACCCAGTACTTC
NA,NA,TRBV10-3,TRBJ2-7,CAISESVRGSYEQYF,TGTGCCATCAGTGAGTCGGTTAGGGGTTCTTACGAGCAGTACTTC
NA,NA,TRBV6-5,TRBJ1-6,CASSYRDGAYVHLHF,TGTGCCAGCAGTTACCGGGACGGGGCCTATGTTCACCTCCACTTT
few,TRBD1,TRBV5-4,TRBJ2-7,CASSLQGAGDEQYF,TGTGCCAGCAGCTTACAGGGGGCGGGGGACGAGCAGTACTTC
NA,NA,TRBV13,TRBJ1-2,CASSQRFGHKGYTF,TGTGCCAGCAGCCAACGATTCGGGCACAAGGGCTACACCTTC
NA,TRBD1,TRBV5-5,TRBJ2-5,CASSLRGQGARETQYF,TGTGCCAGCAGCCTCCGAGGACAGGGGGCCCGAGAGACCCAGTACTTC
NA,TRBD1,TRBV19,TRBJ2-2,CASSISDRDTGELFF,TGTGCCAGTAGTATCTCGGACAGGGACACCGGGGAGCTGTTTTTT
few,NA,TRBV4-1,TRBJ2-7,CASSQGLWTRPYEQYF,TGCGCCAGCAGCCAAGGTCTCTGGACAAGACCCTACGAGCAGTACTTC
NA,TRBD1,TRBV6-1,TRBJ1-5,CASSEVAGGGNQPQHF,TGTGCCAGCAGTGAAGTGGCAGGGGGCGGCAATCAGCCCCAGCATTTT
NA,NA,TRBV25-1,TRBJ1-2,CASSNPGLGNYGYTF,TGTGCCAGCAGTAACCCAGGGTTAGGAAACTATGGCTACACCTTC
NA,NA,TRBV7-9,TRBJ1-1,CASSPPGGVGNTEAFF,TGTGCCAGCAGCCCCCCTGGGGGAGTTGGGAACACTGAAGCTTTCTTT
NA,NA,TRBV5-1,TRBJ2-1,CASSFMSGSSPGYNEQFF,TGCGCCAGCAGCTTCATGAGCGGATCCTCCCCAGGGTACAATGAGCAGTTCTTC
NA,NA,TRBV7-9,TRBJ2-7,CASSNQGYEQYF,TGTGCCAGCAGCAACCAGGGTTACGAGCAGTACTTC
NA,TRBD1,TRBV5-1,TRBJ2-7,CASSGTGSYEQYF,TGCGCCAGCAGCGGGACAGGGTCCTACGAGCAGTACTTC
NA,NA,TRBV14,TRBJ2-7,CASSTNPLEQYF,TGTGCCAGCAGCACCAACCCCCTTGAGCAGTACTTC
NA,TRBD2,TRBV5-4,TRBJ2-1,CASSLRREAYNEQFF,TGTGCCAGCAGCTTAAGGCGGGAGGCCTACAATGAGCAGTTCTTC
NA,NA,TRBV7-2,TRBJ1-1,CASSLEVNTEAFF,TGTGCCAGCAGCTTAGAAGTGAACACTGAAGCTTTCTTT
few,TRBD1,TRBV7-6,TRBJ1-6,CASSPNRDRDSPLHF,TGTGCCAGCAGCCCTAACCGGGACAGGGACTCACCCCTCCACTTT
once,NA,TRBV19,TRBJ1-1,CASSWGYMNTEAFF,TGTGCCAGTAGTTGGGGATACATGAACACTGAAGCTTTCTTT
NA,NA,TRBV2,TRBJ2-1,CASSERGGVRGYNEQFF,TGTGCCAGCAGTGAAAGGGGGGGAGTCCGGGGCTACAATGAGCAGTTCTTC
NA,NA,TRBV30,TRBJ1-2,CAWGNPRGGGYTF,TGTGCCTGGGGTAACCCCAGGGGAGGTGGCTACACCTTC
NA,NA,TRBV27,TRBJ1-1,CASSPVGNTEAFF,TGTGCCAGCAGCCCCGTTGGGAACACTGAAGCTTTCTTT
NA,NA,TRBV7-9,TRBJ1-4,CASSSNRGTTNEKLFF,TGTGCCAGCAGCTCAAACCGGGGTACAACTAATGAAAAACTGTTTTTT
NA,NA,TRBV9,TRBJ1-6,CASSVGQRNSPLHF,TGTGCCAGCAGCGTCGGACAGAGGAATTCACCCCTCCACTTT
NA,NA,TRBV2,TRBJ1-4,CASTLHGTNEKLFF,TGTGCCAGCACTCTGCATGGGACTAATGAAAAACTGTTTTTT
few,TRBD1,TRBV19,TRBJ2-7,CASTQGDAGEQYF,TGTGCCAGTACCCAGGGGGACGCGGGCGAGCAGTACTTC
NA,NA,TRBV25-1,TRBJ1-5,CASSDAVSNQPQHF,TGTGCCAGCAGTGACGCGGTGAGCAATCAGCCCCAGCATTTT
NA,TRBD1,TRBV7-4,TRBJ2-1,CASSLVGDRGISSYNEQFF,TGTGCCAGCAGCCTAGTAGGGGACAGGGGGATCAGCTCCTACAATGAGCAGTTCTTC
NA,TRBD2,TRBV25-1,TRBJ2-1,CASSYWVVAGDNEQFF,TGTGCCAGCAGTTACTGGGTGGTAGCGGGAGACAATGAGCAGTTCTTC
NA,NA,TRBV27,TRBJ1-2,CASGNVRGYTF,TGTGCCAGCGGGAATGTCCGTGGCTACACCTTC
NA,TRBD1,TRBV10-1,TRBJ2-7,CASSESMGQGTDEQYF,TGCGCCAGCAGTGAGTCGATGGGACAGGGGACGGACGAGCAGTACTTC
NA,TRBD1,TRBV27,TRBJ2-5,CASSFGQGSQETQYF,TGTGCCAGCAGTTTCGGACAGGGCAGCCAAGAGACCCAGTACTTC
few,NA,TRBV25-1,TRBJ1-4,CASSGTEEKLFF,TGTGCCAGCAGTGGGACTGAGGAAAAACTGTTTTTT
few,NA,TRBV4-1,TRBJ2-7,CASSGGNYEQYF,TGCGCCAGCAGCGGGGGGAATTACGAGCAGTACTTC
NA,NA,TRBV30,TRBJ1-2,CAWTKDGAGCFGYTF,TGTGCCTGGACCAAGGACGGGGCAGGGTGCTTTGGCTACACCTTC
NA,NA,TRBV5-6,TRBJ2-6,CASSLDSGTFSGANVLTF,TGTGCCAGCAGCTTAGACAGTGGGACTTTCTCTGGGGCCAACGTCCTGACTTTC
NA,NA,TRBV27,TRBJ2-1,CASSPDGLEQFF,TGTGCCAGCAGCCCGGACGGCTTGGAGCAGTTCTTC
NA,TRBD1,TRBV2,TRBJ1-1,CASTLIGLTGGYRETEAFF,TGTGCCAGCACCCTAATAGGTTTGACAGGGGGATATCGGGAAACTGAAGCTTTCTTT
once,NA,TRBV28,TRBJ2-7,CASSLGWWSYEQYF,TGTGCCAGCAGTTTAGGTTGGTGGTCCTACGAGCAGTACTTC
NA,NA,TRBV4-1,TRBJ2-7,CASSQEGAGILSYEQYF,TGCGCCAGCAGCCAAGAGGGTGCGGGAATACTCTCCTACGAGCAGTACTTC
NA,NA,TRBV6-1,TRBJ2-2,CASWKGQLDTGELFF,TGTGCCAGCTGGAAGGGCCAATTAGACACCGGGGAGCTGTTTTTT
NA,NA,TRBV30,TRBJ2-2,CAWSVRTANTGELFF,TGTGCCTGGAGTGTACGGACAGCGAACACCGGGGAGCTGTTTTTT
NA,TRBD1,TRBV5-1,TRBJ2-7,CASSLGDRGMREQYF,TGCGCCAGCAGTCTTGGAGACAGGGGAATGAGAGAGCAGTACTTC
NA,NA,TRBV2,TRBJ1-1,CASSDLGGFPPEAFF,TGTGCCAGCAGTGATTTGGGAGGGTTTCCCCCTGAAGCTTTCTTT
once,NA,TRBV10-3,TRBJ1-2,CAIRVEGPPPNYGYTF,TGTGCCATCAGGGTGGAGGGTCCCCCTCCTAACTATGGCTACACCTTC
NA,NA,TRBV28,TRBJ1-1,CASSFGTPNTEAFF,TGTGCCAGCAGTTTCGGGACACCGAACACTGAAGCTTTCTTT
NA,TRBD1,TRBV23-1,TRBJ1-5,CASSQIDRGLYSNQPQHF,TGCGCCAGCAGTCAAATCGACAGGGGCCTGTACAGCAATCAGCCCCAGCATTTT
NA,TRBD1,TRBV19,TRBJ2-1,CASSIGEGASYNEQFF,TGTGCCAGTAGTATAGGAGAGGGGGCCTCCTACAATGAGCAGTTCTTC
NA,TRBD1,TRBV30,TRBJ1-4,CAWSAGRDSLNEKLFF,TGTGCCTGGAGTGCTGGCCGGGACAGCCTTAATGAAAAACTGTTTTTT
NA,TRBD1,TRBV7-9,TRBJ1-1,CASSYLTGRSTEAFF,TGTGCCAGCAGCTATCTGACAGGGAGGAGCACTGAAGCTTTCTTT
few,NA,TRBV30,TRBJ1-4,CAWSDTVGAGYEKLFF,TGTGCCTGGAGTGACACTGTCGGGGCAGGGTATGAAAAACTGTTTTTT
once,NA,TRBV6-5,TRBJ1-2,CASSIQGPDGYTF,TGTGCCAGCAGTATACAGGGACCGGATGGCTACACCTTC
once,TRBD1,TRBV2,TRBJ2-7,CASSEGQGSSYEQYF,TGTGCCAGCAGTGAAGGACAGGGGAGCTCCTACGAGCAGTACTTC
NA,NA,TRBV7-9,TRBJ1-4,CASSFGTVNEKLFF,TGTGCCAGCAGCTTTGGGACGGTCAATGAAAAACTGTTTTTT
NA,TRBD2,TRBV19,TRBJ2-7,CASSIHLLAGVDEQYF,TGTGCCAGTAGTATCCATCTACTAGCGGGAGTCGACGAGCAGTACTTC
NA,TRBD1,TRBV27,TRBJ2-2,CASSRRGYTGELFF,TGTGCCAGCAGTCGCAGGGGGTACACCGGGGAGCTGTTTTTT
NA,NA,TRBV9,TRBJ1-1,CASSVAGKGGTEAFF,TGTGCCAGCAGCGTAGCGGGAAAGGGAGGCACTGAAGCTTTCTTT
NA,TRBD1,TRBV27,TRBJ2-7,CASSSRQTGEGYEQYF,TGTGCCAGCAGTTCGCGACAGACAGGGGAAGGCTACGAGCAGTACTTC